This T cell receptor (beta chain) was profiled in a study of shared clonotypes between healthy human individuals. Notes on this clone: No antigen is known for it. The identical CDR3 is also encoded by other nucleotide sequences in the sample.

Repertoires were generated with immunoSEQ multiplex PCR, while TCRdb's copy carries only in-frame clones and drops some. Of about 1,500,000 clones in the sample, over 95% were seen once. General observations from the study: How much donors shared clonotypes was expected to be affected by sequencing depth. Generation of non-shared clonotypes was less probable than generation of clonotypes shared by all four donors.

The CDR3 consists of 13 residues. The germline CDR1 and CDR2 sequences are SGDLS and YYNGEE. The ends were cut back, 1 base at V and 0 bases at J, with 4 bases in the middle. The specimen was naive CD4+ T cells sorted from blood. Subset given: CD45RA+ positively selected. The rearrangement joins TRBV9 to TRBJ1-1; D unresolved. The TCR originated in a young man in good health. This CDR3 is CASSVSLNTEAFF. CDR3 in DNA: TGTGCCAGCAGCGTATCCTTGAACACTGAAGCTTTCTTT. The variable domain in full, with the rest retrieved from reference TRBV9 and TRBJ1-1, is DSGVTQTPKHLITATGQRVTLRCSPRSGDLSVYWYQQSLDQGLQFLIQYYNGEERAKGNILERFSAQQFPDLHSELNLSSLELGDSALYFCASSVSLNTEAFFGQGTRLTVV.